This T cell receptor beta chain was retrieved from a study of cytomegalovirus exposure and HLA in healthy donors. Primers included in the PCR were 60 Vbeta and 13 Jbeta primers. The protocol was immunoSEQ multiplex PCR, while the TCRdb copy is restricted to in-frame clones and leaves out a portion. The sample lists about 200,000 clones, around 83% occurring once. The CDR3 extends over 16 amino acids. Trimming took 4 bases from V and 4 from J; bases not matched to a gene: 5. Germline V CDR1 and CDR2: MNHEY, SVGAGI. The rearrangement joins TRBV6-5 to TRBJ2-3; 13 positions match TRBD2. Specimen: PBMCs. The clonotype originates from a woman in her 50s in good health and CMV-seropositive. In DNA, the CDR3 is TGTGCCAGCAGTTGGACTAGCGGGAGATCCGCAGATACGCAGTATTTT. Translation gives CASSWTSGRSADTQYF.